A selection of T cell receptor beta chains follows, all from one sample in a study of OX40 agonist ivuxolimab in advanced cancers. Generated by immunoSEQ multiplex PCR, the TCRdb table keeps only in-frame clones and is missing some. The sample shows roughly 8,700 clones, around 87% of them seen only once. The source was CD4+ or CD8+ T cells sorted from blood, collected in a trial of the OX40 agonist ivuxolimab. Receptor source: an adult with an advanced solid tumor such as melanoma, head and neck, liver or kidney cancer. CDR3s include the opening cysteine and the closing phenylalanine or tryptophan. D genes are given only for firm matches. Size is omitted from some rows. Given values are once, few, many or a class for expanded clones.

D gene	V gene	clone size	J gene	CDR3 protein	CDR3 DNA
NA	TRBV7-2	NA	TRBJ2-1	CASSRGHYNEQFF	TGTGCCAGCAGCCGCGGACATTACAATGAGCAGTTCTTC
NA	TRBV5-1	NA	TRBJ2-2	CASSYQGNTGELFF	TGCGCCAGCAGCTACCAGGGGAACACCGGGGAGCTGTTTTTT
NA	TRBV10-3	NA	TRBJ1-2	CAISELDYYGYTF	TGTGCCATCAGTGAGTTGGATTACTATGGCTACACCTTC
TRBD1	TRBV6-5	NA	TRBJ2-4	CASSRQGANIQYF	TGTGCCAGCAGTAGGCAGGGGGCAAACATTCAGTACTTC
NA	TRBV7-2	NA	TRBJ2-7	CASSLALYEQYF	TGTGCCAGCAGCTTAGCCCTCTACGAGCAGTACTTC
NA	TRBV2	NA	TRBJ2-6	CASSQQGAGANVLTF	TGTGCCAGCAGCCAACAGGGAGCCGGGGCCAACGTCCTGACTTTC
TRBD1	TRBV4-1	NA	TRBJ1-5	CASSQPYRGGNQPQHF	TGCGCCAGCAGCCAACCCTACAGGGGTGGCAATCAGCCCCAGCATTTT
NA	TRBV9	NA	TRBJ2-1	CASSVLSGYEQFF	TGTGCCAGCAGCGTGTTAAGCGGCTATGAGCAGTTCTTC
TRBD2	TRBV6-1	few	TRBJ2-2	CASSELAGVAGELFF	TGTGCCAGCAGTGAATTGGCGGGAGTCGCCGGGGAGCTGTTTTTT
TRBD2	TRBV9	NA	TRBJ2-1	CASSVEREGSYNEQFF	TGTGCCAGCAGCGTAGAGCGGGAGGGGTCCTACAATGAGCAGTTCTTC
TRBD2	TRBV7-7	NA	TRBJ2-3	CASSSFQAGAVDTQYF	TGTGCCAGCAGCTCCTTCCAGGCGGGAGCGGTAGATACGCAGTATTTT
NA	TRBV7-3	few	TRBJ2-1	CASSRGTGSGFSSYNEQFF	TGTGCCAGCAGCCGAGGGACTGGTAGTGGGTTCAGCTCCTACAATGAGCAGTTCTTC
TRBD1	TRBV27	NA	TRBJ2-1	CASSLSDRYNEQFF	TGTGCCAGCAGTTTATCGGACAGGTACAATGAGCAGTTCTTC
NA	TRBV30	NA	TRBJ2-7	CAWGSAYEQYF	TGTGCCTGGGGATCTGCCTACGAGCAGTACTTC
TRBD1	TRBV2	NA	TRBJ1-6	CASAEGQGGNSPLHF	TGTGCCAGCGCAGAGGGACAGGGGGGAAATTCACCCCTCCACTTT
NA	TRBV7-9	NA	TRBJ1-1	CASSLNQGNTEAFF	TGTGCCAGCAGCTTAAACCAGGGGAACACTGAAGCTTTCTTT
NA	TRBV2	once	TRBJ2-1	CASLRGVPTYNEQFF	TGTGCCAGCCTCCGAGGGGTTCCAACCTACAATGAGCAGTTCTTC
TRBD1	TRBV5-1	NA	TRBJ2-1	CASSLTDRVQNEQFF	TGCGCCAGCAGCTTAACGGACAGGGTACAGAATGAGCAGTTCTTC
TRBD1	TRBV27	NA	TRBJ1-5	CASGLGQSDQPQHF	TGTGCCAGCGGCCTGGGACAGTCGGACCAGCCCCAGCATTTT
TRBD1	TRBV9	NA	TRBJ2-3	CASSVRQGADTQYF	TGTGCCAGCAGCGTAAGGCAGGGGGCAGATACGCAGTATTTT
TRBD2	TRBV7-9	NA	TRBJ2-5	CASSGLAGGQETQYF	TGTGCCAGCAGCGGACTAGCGGGAGGACAAGAGACCCAGTACTTC
TRBD2	TRBV4-1	NA	TRBJ2-4	CASSLTSGVGKNIQYF	TGCGCCAGCAGCCTGACTAGCGGGGTGGGTAAAAACATTCAGTACTTC
TRBD2	TRBV7-9	once	TRBJ2-7	CASSLPTVREGSYEQYF	TGTGCCAGCAGCTTACCCACCGTGCGGGAGGGTTCCTACGAGCAGTACTTC
NA	TRBV19	NA	TRBJ1-1	CASSIPQGTEAFF	TGTGCCAGTAGCATACCTCAAGGGACTGAAGCTTTCTTT
TRBD1	TRBV7-3	once	TRBJ1-1	CASSLTGVNTEAFF	TGTGCCAGCAGCTTGACAGGGGTTAACACTGAAGCTTTCTTT
TRBD2	TRBV6-1	NA	TRBJ2-1	CASSRGTSGIYEQFF	TGTGCCAGCAGCCGCGGGACTAGCGGGATCTATGAGCAGTTCTTC
TRBD1	TRBV10-3	NA	TRBJ1-4	CAGGGTDEKLFF	TGTGCCGGAGGTGGGACAGATGAAAAACTGTTTTTT
TRBD1	TRBV7-9	NA	TRBJ2-1	CASSPGTATRFNNEQFF	TGTGCCAGCAGCCCCGGGACAGCCACTCGATTCAACAATGAGCAGTTCTTC
TRBD2	TRBV29-1	once	TRBJ2-1	CSARLAGGPRLVLNEQFF	TGCAGCGCTCGACTAGCGGGAGGGCCAAGGTTGGTACTCAATGAGCAGTTCTTC
NA	TRBV6-1	NA	TRBJ1-2	CASRDMVVGYTF	TGTGCCAGCAGAGACATGGTCGTGGGCTACACCTTC
NA	TRBV29-1	NA	TRBJ1-2	CSVGGTAYGYTF	TGCAGCGTTGGGGGGACGGCATATGGCTACACCTTC
TRBD1	TRBV5-1	NA	TRBJ2-7	CASSFGTGAFEQYF	TGCGCCAGCAGCTTCGGGACAGGGGCGTTCGAGCAGTACTTC
TRBD1	TRBV9	NA	TRBJ2-5	CASSLQGGGETQYF	TGTGCCAGCAGCTTACAAGGGGGCGGGGAGACCCAGTACTTC
NA	TRBV9	NA	TRBJ1-1	CASSPRGRGNTEAFF	TGTGCCAGCAGCCCTCGGGGGAGGGGAAACACTGAAGCTTTCTTT
NA	TRBV21-1	NA	TRBJ2-5	CASSTSSTSGRGETQYF	TGTGCCAGCAGCACAAGCTCGACTAGCGGGAGAGGAGAGACTCAGTACTTC
TRBD2	TRBV19	once	TRBJ2-1	CASSPRVAGGFNEQFF	TGTGCCAGTAGTCCCCGGGTAGCGGGAGGGTTCAATGAGCAGTTCTTC
TRBD1	TRBV5-1	NA	TRBJ1-6	CASSPGTGANSPLHF	TGCGCCAGCAGCCCCGGGACAGGGGCTAATTCACCCCTCCACTTT
NA	TRBV5-4	NA	TRBJ1-1	CASSLEQRNTEAFF	TGTGCCAGCAGCCTAGAACAGCGTAACACTGAAGCTTTCTTT
NA	TRBV19	NA	TRBJ2-2	CASTDRLNTGELFF	TGTGCCAGTACCGACAGACTGAACACCGGGGAGCTGTTTTTT
TRBD1	TRBV29-1	NA	TRBJ1-5	CSVEGAGGGQPQHF	TGCAGCGTTGAAGGTGCAGGGGGCGGTCAGCCCCAGCATTTT
TRBD2	TRBV9	NA	TRBJ2-5	CASSSNFRLAGYHQETQYF	TGTGCCAGCAGCTCCAATTTTAGACTAGCGGGGTATCACCAAGAGACCCAGTACTTC
NA	TRBV5-1	NA	TRBJ2-3	CASSPGSADTQYF	TGCGCCAGCAGCCCAGGGTCCGCAGATACGCAGTATTTT
NA	TRBV21-1	NA	TRBJ2-1	CASSKVSGLRYNEQFF	TGTGCCAGCAGCAAGGTTTCCGGGCTGAGGTACAATGAGCAGTTCTTC
NA	TRBV19	NA	TRBJ2-1	CASSPRGYNEQFF	TGTGCCAGTAGCCCACGGGGGTACAATGAGCAGTTCTTC
TRBD2	TRBV7-2	NA	TRBJ2-7	CASNLGGRLFAKQYF	TGTGCCAGCAACTTAGGCGGGAGGCTCTTTGCGAAGCAGTACTTC
TRBD2	TRBV19	NA	TRBJ2-2	CASTRISGTYTGELFF	TGTGCCAGTACCCGCATAAGCGGGACCTATACCGGGGAGCTGTTTTTT
TRBD1	TRBV28	NA	TRBJ1-5	CASSLSGGGFEYSNQPQHF	TGTGCCAGCAGTTTATCAGGGGGCGGGTTCGAGTATAGCAATCAGCCCCAGCATTTT
NA	TRBV2	NA	TRBJ1-6	CASSAQDWAPLHF	TGTGCCAGCAGTGCACAGGATTGGGCACCCCTCCACTTT
NA	TRBV5-4	NA	TRBJ1-2	CASFSRKTYGYTF	TGTGCCAGCTTCTCGCGAAAGACCTATGGCTACACCTTC
TRBD1	TRBV7-8	NA	TRBJ1-1	CASSFYRGIGLNTEAFF	TGTGCCAGCAGCTTCTACAGGGGAATCGGGCTTAACACTGAAGCTTTCTTT